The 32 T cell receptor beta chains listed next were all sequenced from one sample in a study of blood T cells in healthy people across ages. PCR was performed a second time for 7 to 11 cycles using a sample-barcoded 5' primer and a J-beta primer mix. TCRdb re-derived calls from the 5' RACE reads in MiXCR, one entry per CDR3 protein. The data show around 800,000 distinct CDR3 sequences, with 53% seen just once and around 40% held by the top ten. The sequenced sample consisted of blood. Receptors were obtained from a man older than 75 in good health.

The CDR3 DNA reads as TGTGCCAGCAGTTTCGAGGGTCGGGGATACGAGCAGTACTTC. Translating it yields CASSFEGRGYEQYF. This rearrangement joins TRBV28 to TRBJ2-7, with a tentative D call TRBD2 (5 bases). There are 14 residues in the CDR3. V dropped 3 bases and J dropped 4 bases, with 13 bases sitting between them. CDR1 is MDHEN, CDR2 SYDVKM, per germline.

The CDR3 DNA sequence: TGCAGTGCAACAGTAGTTTTGAACACTGAAGCTTTCTTT. Translating gives CSATVVLNTEAFF. V is TRBV20-1 and J is TRBJ1-1; D gene ambiguous. The V end was cut by 6 bases, the J end by 0 bases, with 11 bases between. The V gene's germline CDR1 is DFQATT and CDR2 SNEGSKA (reference sequence). This CDR3 has 13 residues.

The CDR3 here is CASSFYRERQTHRYAYF. For the CDR3, the DNA is TGTGCCAGCAGCTTCTATCGGGAGCGTCAGACCCACAGATACGCGTATTTT. This sequence joins TRBV13 and TRBJ2-3; maybe TRBD2 (6 bases). This CDR3 contains 17 residues. V lost 3 bases and J lost 14, with 30 bases in between. Germline V gives CDR1 PRHDT, CDR2 FYEKMQ (reference sequence).

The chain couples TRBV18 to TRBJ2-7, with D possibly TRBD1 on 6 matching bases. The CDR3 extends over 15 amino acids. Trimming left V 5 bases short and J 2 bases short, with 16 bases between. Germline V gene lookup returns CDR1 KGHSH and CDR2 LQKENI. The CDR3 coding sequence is TGTGCCAGCTCATACAGGGCCCTAATCCCCTACGAGCAGTACTTC. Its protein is CASSYRALIPYEQYF.

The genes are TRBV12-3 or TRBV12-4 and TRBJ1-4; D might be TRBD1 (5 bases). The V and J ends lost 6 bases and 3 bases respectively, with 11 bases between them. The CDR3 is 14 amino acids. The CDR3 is CASSPTVANEKLFF. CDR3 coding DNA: TGTGCCAGCAGCCCGACAGTGGCTAATGAAAAACTGTTTTTT.

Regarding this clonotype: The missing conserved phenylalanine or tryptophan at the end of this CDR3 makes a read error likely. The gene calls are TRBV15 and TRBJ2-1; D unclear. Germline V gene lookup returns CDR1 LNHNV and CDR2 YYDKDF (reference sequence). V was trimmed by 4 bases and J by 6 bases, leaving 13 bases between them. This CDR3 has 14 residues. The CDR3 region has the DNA TGTGCCACCAGCATTCTACCGTCCATCAATGAGCAGTTCTTA. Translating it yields CATSILPSINEQFL.

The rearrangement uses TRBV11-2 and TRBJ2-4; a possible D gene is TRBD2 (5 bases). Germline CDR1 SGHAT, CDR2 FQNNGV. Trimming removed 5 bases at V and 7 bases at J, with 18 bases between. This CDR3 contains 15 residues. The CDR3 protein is CASSPVGTSRNIQYF. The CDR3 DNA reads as TGTGCCAGCAGCCCAGTAGGAACTAGTCGGAACATTCAGTACTTC.

CDR3 protein: CSVEMVSGNEQFF. CDR3 DNA sequence: TGCAGCGTTGAAATGGTTTCTGGAAATGAGCAGTTCTTC. This rearrangement joins TRBV29-1 to TRBJ2-1, with no clear D. V shed 2 bases and J shed 7 bases, with 12 bases lying between them. The CDR3 runs to 13 residues. Germline CDR1 is SQVTM and CDR2 is ANQGSEA.

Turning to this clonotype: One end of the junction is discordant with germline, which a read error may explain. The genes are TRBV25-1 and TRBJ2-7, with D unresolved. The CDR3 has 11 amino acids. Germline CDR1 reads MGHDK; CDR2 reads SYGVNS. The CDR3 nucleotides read TGTCCCAGCAGTGAATATTCCGAGCAGTACTTC. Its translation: CPSSEYSEQYF.

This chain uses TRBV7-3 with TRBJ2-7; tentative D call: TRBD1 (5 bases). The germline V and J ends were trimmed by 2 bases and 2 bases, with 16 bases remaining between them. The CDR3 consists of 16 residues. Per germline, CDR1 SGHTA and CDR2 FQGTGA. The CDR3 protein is CASSLQGPLVTYEQYF. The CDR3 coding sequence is TGTGCCAGCAGCTTACAGGGCCCCTTGGTGACCTACGAGCAGTACTTC.

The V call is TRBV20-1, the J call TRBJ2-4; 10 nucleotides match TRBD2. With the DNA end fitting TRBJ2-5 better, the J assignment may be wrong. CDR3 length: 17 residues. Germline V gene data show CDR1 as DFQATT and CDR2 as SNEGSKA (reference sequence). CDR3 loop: CSARVSFRASGRKTQYF. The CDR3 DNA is TGCAGTGCTAGAGTTAGTTTTCGGGCTAGCGGGAGAAAGACCCAGTACTTC.

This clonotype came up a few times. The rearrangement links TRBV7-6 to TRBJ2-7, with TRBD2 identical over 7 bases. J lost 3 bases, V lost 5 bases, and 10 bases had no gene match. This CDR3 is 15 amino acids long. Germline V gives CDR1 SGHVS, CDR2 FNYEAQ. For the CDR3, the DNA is TGTGCCAGCAGCCTCGTGGCGGGAGTCTTCTACGAGCAGTACTTC. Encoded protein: CASSLVAGVFYEQYF.

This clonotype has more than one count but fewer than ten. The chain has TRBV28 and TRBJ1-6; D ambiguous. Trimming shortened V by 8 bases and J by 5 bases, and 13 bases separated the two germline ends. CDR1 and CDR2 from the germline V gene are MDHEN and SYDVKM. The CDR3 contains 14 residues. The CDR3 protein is CASSPSSNNSPLHF. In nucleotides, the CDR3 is TGTGCCAGCTCCCCAAGTTCGAATAATTCACCCCTCCACTTT.

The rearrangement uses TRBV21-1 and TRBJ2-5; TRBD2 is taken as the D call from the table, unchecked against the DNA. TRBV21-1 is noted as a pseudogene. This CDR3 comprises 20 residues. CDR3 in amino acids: CASSKPFWEGPSLALETQYF. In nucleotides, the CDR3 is TGTGCCAGCAGCAAACCTTTCTGGGAGGGGCCCAGTCTAGCGCTAGAGACCCAGTACTTC.

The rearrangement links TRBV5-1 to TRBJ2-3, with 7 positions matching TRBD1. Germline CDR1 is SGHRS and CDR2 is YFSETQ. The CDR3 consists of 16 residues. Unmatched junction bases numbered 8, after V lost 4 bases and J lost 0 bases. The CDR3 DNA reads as TGCGCCAGCAGCCTCCACGGGACAGCTAGCACAGATACGCAGTATTTT. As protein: CASSLHGTASTDTQYF.

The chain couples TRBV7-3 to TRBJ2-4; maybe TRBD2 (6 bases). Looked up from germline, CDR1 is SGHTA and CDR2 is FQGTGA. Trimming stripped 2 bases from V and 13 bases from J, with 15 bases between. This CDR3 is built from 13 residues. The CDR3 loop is CASSLYVEGRQYF. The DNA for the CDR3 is TGTGCCAGCAGCTTATACGTGGAGGGCAGGCAGTACTTC.

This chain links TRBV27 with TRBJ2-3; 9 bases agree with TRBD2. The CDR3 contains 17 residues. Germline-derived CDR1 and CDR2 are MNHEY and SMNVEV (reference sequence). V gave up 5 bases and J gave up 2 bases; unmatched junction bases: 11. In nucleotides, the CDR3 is TGTGCCAGCAGTCCCCTCGGGCTAGCGGGATTCACAGATACGCAGTATTTT. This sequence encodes CASSPLGLAGFTDTQYF.

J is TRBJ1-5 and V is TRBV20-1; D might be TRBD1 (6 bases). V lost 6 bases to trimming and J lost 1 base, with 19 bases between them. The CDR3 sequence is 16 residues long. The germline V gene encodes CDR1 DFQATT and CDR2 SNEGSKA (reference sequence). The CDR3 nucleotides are TGCAGTGCGACGGGGGGCCCCCTTATAAGCAATCAGCCCCAGCATTTT. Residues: CSATGGPLISNQPQHF.

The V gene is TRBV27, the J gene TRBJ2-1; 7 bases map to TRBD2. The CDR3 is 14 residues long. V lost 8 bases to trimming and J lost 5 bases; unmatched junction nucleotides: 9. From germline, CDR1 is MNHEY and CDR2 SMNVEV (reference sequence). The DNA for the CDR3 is TGTGCCAGCGGCGGGGGAGGGCCTAACAATGAGCAGTTCTTC. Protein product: CASGGGGPNNEQFF.

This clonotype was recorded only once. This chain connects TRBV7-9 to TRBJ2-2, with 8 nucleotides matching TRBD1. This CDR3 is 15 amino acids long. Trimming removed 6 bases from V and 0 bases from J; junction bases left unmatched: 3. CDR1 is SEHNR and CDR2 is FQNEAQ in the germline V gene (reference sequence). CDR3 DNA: TGTGCCAGCAGAAAGGGACAGGCGAACACCGGGGAGCTGTTTTTT. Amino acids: CASRKGQANTGELFF.

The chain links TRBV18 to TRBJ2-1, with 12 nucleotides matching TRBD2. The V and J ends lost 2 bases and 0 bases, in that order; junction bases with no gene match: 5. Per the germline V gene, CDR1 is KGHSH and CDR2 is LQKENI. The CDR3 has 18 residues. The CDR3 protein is CASSPGTSGPSSYNEQFF. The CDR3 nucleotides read TGTGCCAGCTCACCAGGGACTAGCGGGCCTAGCTCCTACAATGAGCAGTTCTTC.

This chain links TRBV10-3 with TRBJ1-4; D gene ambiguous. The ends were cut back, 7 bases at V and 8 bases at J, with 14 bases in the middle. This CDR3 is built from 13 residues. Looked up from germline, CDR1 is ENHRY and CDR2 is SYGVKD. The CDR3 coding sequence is TGTGCCATCAATGCCGGCCGGGAAGAAAAACTGTTTTTT. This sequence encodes CAINAGREEKLFF.

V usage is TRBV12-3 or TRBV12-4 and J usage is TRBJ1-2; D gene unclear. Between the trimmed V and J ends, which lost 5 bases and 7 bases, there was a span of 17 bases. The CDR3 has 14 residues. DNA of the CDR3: TGTGCCAGCAGTGGACGGAGCTTCGGGTGTGGCTACACCTTC. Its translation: CASSGRSFGCGYTF.

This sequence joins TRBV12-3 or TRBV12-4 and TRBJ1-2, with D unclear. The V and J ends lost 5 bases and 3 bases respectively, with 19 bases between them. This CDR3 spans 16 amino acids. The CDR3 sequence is CASSPRPRSDHYGYTF. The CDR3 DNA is TGTGCCAGCAGTCCCCGCCCCAGGAGCGATCACTATGGCTACACCTTC.

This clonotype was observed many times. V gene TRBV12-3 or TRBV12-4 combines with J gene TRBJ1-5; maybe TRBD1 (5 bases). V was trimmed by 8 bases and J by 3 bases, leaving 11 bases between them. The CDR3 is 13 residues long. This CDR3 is CASHAGPNQPQHF. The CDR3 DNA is TGTGCCAGCCATGCAGGGCCCAATCAGCCCCAGCATTTT.

CDR3 sequence reads: CASSRTTNPGELFF. The DNA for the CDR3 is TGCGCCAGCAGCCGCACCACTAATCCCGGGGAGCTGTTTTTT. The chain links TRBV5-1 to TRBJ2-2, with no clear D. Trimming removed 4 bases at V and 6 bases at J, with 13 bases between. Germline CDR1 SGHRS, CDR2 YFSETQ. The length of the CDR3 is 14 residues.

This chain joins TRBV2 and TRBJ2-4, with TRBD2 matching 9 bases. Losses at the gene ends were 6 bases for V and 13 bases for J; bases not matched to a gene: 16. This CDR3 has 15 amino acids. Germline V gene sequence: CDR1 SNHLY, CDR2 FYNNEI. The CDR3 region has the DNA TGTGCCAGCAGCCCCGGGACTAGCCCCTACAATGAGCAGTACTTC. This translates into CASSPGTSPYNEQYF.

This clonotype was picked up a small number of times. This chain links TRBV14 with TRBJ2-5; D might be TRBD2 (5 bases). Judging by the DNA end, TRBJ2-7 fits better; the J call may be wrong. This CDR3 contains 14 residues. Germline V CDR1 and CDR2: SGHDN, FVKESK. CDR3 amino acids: CASSQDIFGGEQYF. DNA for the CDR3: TGTGCCAGCAGCCAAGACATCTTCGGAGGCGAGCAGTACTTC.

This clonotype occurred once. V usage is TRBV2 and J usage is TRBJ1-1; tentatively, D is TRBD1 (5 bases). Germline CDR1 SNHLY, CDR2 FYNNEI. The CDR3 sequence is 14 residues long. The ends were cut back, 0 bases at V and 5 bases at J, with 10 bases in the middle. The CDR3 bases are TGTGCCAGCAGTGAAGCGAGGGGTAGAACTGAAGCTTTCTTT. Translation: CASSEARGRTEAFF.

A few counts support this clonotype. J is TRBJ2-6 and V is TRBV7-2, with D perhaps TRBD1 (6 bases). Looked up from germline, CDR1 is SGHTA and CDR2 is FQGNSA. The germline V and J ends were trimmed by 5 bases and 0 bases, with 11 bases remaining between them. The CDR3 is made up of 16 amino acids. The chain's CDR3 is CASSGRGGSGANVLTF. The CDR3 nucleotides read TGTGCCAGCAGCGGTCGAGGGGGCTCTGGGGCCAACGTCCTGACTTTC.

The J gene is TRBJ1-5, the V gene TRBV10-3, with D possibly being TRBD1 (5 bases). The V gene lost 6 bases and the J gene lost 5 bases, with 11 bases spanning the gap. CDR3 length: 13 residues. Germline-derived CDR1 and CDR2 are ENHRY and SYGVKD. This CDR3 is CAISPGGDQPQHF. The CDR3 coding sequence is TGTGCCATCAGCCCGGGGGGGGATCAGCCCCAGCATTTT.

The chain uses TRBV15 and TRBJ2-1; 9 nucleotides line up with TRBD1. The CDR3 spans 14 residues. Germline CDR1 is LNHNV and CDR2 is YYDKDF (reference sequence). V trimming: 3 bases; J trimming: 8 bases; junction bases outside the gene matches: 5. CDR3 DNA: TGTGCCACCAGCAGGGGACAGGGCATCTATGAGCAGTTCTTC. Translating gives CATSRGQGIYEQFF.